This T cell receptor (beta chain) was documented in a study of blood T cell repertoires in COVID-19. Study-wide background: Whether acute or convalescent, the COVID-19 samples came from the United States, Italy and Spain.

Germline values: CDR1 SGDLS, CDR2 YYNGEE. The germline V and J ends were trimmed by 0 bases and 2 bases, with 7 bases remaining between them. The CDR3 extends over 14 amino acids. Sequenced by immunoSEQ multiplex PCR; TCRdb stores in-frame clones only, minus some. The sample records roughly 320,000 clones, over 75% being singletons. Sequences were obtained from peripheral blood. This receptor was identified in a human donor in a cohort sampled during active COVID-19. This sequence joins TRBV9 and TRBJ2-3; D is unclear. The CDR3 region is CASSVGLNTDTQYF. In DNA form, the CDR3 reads TGTGCCAGCAGCGTAGGCCTAAACACAGATACGCAGTATTTT. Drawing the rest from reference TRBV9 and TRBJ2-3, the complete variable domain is DSGVTQTPKHLITATGQRVTLRCSPRSGDLSVYWYQQSLDQGLQFLIQYYNGEERAKGNILERFSAQQFPDLHSELNLSSLELGDSALYFCASSVGLNTDTQYFGPGTRLTVL.